A selection of T cell receptor beta chains follows, all from one sample in a study of T cells after posttransplantation cyclophosphamide. Profiled with immunoSEQ multiplex PCR; TCRdb holds only in-frame clones, not every one. The sample consists of some 47,000 clones, 86% of them appearing once. The sample taken for sequencing was PBMCs. These receptors were taken from a man aged 25-40 years with a blood cancer, CMV-positive, and with a related stem cell donor. The CDR3 runs from the conserved cysteine through the conserved F or W. D genes are given only for firm matches. Not every row has a clone size; where given, it reads once, few, many or a size class.

size: .; V: TRBV2; J: TRBJ1-1; D: TRBD1; DNA: TGTGCCAGCAGTGAAAGGGACAGGGGGAACACTGAAGCTTTCTTT; CDR3: CASSERDRGNTEAFF
size: .; V: TRBV4-3; J: TRBJ1-2; D: TRBD1; DNA: TGCGCCAGCAGCTCAGGGGGCTCTGGCGGCTACACCTTC; CDR3: CASSSGGSGGYTF
size: few; V: TRBV6-5; J: TRBJ1-1; D: .; DNA: TGTGCCAGCAGTTATGCTAGGGAGCACACTGAAGCTTTCTTT; CDR3: CASSYAREHTEAFF
size: .; V: TRBV5-4; J: TRBJ2-3; D: TRBD1; DNA: TGTGCCAGCAGCTCCCAGGGGGCAGATACGCAGTATTTT; CDR3: CASSSQGADTQYF
size: few; V: TRBV11-3; J: TRBJ2-1; D: TRBD1; DNA: TGTGCCAGCAGCCCCCGGGACAGGTCTCTCGGTGAGCAGTTCTTC; CDR3: CASSPRDRSLGEQFF
size: .; V: TRBV6-5; J: TRBJ2-1; D: TRBD2; DNA: TGTGCCAGCAGTGACCTGGGGGGGAACAATGAGCAGTTCTTC; CDR3: CASSDLGGNNEQFF
size: .; V: TRBV28; J: TRBJ1-1; D: .; DNA: TGTGCCAGCAGTTCCTCAGGGGCGGGGAACACTGAAGCTTTCTTT; CDR3: CASSSSGAGNTEAFF
size: .; V: TRBV27; J: TRBJ2-7; D: .; DNA: TGTGCCAGCAGTTCCCAGGGAGGACAAACGGAGCAGTACTTC; CDR3: CASSSQGGQTEQYF
size: .; V: TRBV7-3; J: TRBJ2-2; D: .; DNA: TGTGCCAGCAGCTTAACGTTTAGCGGCTCGAACACCGGGGAGCTGTTTTTT; CDR3: CASSLTFSGSNTGELFF
size: .; V: TRBV29-1; J: TRBJ2-7; D: .; DNA: TGCAGCGTTGAAGACCTCAGCTCCTACGAGCAGTACTTC; CDR3: CSVEDLSSYEQYF
size: .; V: TRBV7-9; J: TRBJ2-5; D: TRBD1; DNA: TGTGCCAGCAGCCACACAGGGGGAGAGACCCAGTACTTC; CDR3: CASSHTGGETQYF
size: .; V: TRBV5-1; J: TRBJ2-5; D: TRBD1; DNA: TGCGCCAGCAGCCCACCGGGACAGGTAGGAGAGACCCAGTACTTC; CDR3: CASSPPGQVGETQYF
size: .; V: TRBV7-2; J: TRBJ2-7; D: TRBD2; DNA: TGTGCCAGCAGCTTAGACCCTAGCGGGCTTTACGAGCAGTACTTC; CDR3: CASSLDPSGLYEQYF
size: .; V: TRBV30; J: TRBJ2-5; D: .; DNA: TGTGCCTGGAGTGTAGTAGGGGGGACCCAGTACTTC; CDR3: CAWSVVGGTQYF
size: once; V: TRBV5-5; J: TRBJ2-3; D: TRBD2; DNA: TGTGCCAGCAGTTCAGGACTAGCGGGAGCGAATACGCAGTATTTT; CDR3: CASSSGLAGANTQYF
size: .; V: TRBV18; J: TRBJ2-7; D: .; DNA: TGTGCCAGCTCACCCGGAGGGACCACCTACGAGCAGTACTTC; CDR3: CASSPGGTTYEQYF
size: .; V: TRBV7-9; J: TRBJ2-7; D: TRBD1; DNA: TGTGCCAGCAGCTCAGGGACAGGGGGGTACGAGCAGTACTTC; CDR3: CASSSGTGGYEQYF
size: .; V: TRBV5-6; J: TRBJ1-1; D: .; DNA: TGTGCCAGCAGCTTGCAGGGTTCTCGCACTGAAGCTTTCTTT; CDR3: CASSLQGSRTEAFF
size: .; V: TRBV5-5; J: TRBJ2-6; D: TRBD2; DNA: TGTGCCAGCTACCTTGGAGGGACTAGCGCTGGGGCCAACGTCCTGACTTTC; CDR3: CASYLGGTSAGANVLTF
size: .; V: TRBV11-2; J: TRBJ2-1; D: .; DNA: TGTGCCAGCAGCGCAGGGCAGCAACTCTACAATGAGCAGTTCTTC; CDR3: CASSAGQQLYNEQFF